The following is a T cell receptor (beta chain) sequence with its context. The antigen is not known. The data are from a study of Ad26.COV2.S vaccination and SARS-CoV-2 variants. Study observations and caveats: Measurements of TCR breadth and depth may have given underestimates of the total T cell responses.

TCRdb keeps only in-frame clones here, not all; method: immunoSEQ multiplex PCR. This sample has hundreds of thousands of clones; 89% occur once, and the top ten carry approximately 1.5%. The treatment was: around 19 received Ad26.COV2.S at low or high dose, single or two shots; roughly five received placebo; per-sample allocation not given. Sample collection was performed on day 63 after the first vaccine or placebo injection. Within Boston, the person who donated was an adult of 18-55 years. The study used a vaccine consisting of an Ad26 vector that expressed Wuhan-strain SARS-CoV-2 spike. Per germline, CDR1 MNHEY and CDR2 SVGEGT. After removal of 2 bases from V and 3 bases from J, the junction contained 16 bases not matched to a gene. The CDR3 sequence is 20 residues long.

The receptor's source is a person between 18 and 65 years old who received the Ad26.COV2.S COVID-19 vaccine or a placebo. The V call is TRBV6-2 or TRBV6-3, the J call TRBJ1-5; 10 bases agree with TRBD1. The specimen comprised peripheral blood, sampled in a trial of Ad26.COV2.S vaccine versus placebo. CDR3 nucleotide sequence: TGTGCCAGCAGTTACGTTTCCGGGACAGGGGTTGTGTGGGACAATCAGCCCCAGCATTTT. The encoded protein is CASSYVSGTGVVWDNQPQHF.